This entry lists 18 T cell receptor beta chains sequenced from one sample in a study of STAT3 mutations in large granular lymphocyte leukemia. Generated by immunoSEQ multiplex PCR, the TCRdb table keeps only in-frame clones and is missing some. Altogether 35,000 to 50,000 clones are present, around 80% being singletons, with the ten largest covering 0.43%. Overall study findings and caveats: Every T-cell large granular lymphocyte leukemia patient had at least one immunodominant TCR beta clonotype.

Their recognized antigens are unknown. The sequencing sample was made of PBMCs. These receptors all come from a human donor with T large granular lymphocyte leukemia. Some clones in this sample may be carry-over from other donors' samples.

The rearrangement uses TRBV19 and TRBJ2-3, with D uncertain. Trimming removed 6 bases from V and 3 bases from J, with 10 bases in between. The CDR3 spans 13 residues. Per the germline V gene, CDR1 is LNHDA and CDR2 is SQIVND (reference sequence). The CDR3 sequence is CASRLLSTDTQYF. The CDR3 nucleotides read TGTGCCAGTAGACTTCTTTCGACAGATACGCAGTATTTT.

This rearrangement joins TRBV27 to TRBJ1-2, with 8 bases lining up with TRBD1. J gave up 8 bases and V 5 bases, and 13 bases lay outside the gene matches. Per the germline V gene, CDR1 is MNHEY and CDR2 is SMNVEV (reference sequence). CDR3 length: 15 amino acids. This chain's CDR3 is CASSPPSTGEGGYTF. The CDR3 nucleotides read TGTGCCAGCAGTCCCCCCTCGACAGGGGAAGGCGGCTACACCTTC.

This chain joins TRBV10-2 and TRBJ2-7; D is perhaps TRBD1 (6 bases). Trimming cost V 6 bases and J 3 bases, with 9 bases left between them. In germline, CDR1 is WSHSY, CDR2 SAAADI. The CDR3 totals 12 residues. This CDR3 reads CASRGTNYEQYF. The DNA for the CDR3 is TGCGCCAGCAGGGGGACAAACTACGAGCAGTACTTC.

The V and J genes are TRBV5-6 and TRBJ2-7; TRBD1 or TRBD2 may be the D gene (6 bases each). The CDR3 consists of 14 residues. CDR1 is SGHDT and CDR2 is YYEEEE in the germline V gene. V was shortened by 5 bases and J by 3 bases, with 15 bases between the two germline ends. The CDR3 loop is CASSVSGGIYEQYF. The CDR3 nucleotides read TGTGCCAGCAGTGTGTCCGGGGGCATCTACGAGCAGTACTTC.

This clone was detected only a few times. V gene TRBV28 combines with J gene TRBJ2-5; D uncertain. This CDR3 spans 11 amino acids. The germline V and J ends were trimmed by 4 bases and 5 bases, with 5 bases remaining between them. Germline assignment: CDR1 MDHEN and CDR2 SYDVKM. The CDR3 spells CASSSMETQYF. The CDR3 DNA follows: TGTGCCAGCAGTTCCATGGAGACCCAGTACTTC.

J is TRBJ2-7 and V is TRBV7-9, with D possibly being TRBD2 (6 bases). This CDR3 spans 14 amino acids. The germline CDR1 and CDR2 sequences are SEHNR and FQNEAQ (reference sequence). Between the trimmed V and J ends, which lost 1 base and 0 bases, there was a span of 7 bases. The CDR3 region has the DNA TGTGCCAGCAGCTTAGACGGGGGCTCCTACGAGCAGTACTTC. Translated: CASSLDGGSYEQYF.

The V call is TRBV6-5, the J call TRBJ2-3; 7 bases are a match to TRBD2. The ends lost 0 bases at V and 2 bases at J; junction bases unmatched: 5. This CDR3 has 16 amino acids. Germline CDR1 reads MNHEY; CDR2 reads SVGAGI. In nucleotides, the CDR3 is TGTGCCAGCAGTTACTCGAGAAGCGGGGCCACAGATACGCAGTATTTT. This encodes CASSYSRSGATDTQYF.

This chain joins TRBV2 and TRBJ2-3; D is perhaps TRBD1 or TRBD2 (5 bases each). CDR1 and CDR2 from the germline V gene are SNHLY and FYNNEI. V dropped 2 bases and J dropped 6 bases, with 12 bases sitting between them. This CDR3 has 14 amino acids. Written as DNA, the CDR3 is TGTGCCAGCAGTGAACAATCCGGGGCGGATACGCAGTATTTT. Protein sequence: CASSEQSGADTQYF.

CDR3 amino acids: CASSLTSSGELFF. The DNA of the CDR3 is TGTGCCAGCAGCCTCACTAGCTCCGGGGAGCTGTTTTTT. The chain combines TRBV28 with TRBJ2-2, with D perhaps TRBD2 (6 bases). The CDR3 totals 13 residues. Germline V lookup: CDR1 MDHEN, CDR2 SYDVKM. Trimming pared 6 bases from V and 6 bases from J, leaving 11 bases between.

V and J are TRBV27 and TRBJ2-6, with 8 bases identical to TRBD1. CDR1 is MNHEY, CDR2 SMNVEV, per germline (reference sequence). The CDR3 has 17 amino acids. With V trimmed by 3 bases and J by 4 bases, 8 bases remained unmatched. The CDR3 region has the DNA TGTGCCAGCAGTTTCGACAGGGGAAGGGCAGGGGCCAACGTCCTGACTTTC. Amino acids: CASSFDRGRAGANVLTF.

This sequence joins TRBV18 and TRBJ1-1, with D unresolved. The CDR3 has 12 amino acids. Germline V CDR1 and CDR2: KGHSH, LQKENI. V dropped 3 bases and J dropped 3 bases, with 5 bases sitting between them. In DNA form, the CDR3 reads TGTGCCAGCTCACCGGCGGACACTGAAGCTTTCTTT. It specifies CASSPADTEAFF.

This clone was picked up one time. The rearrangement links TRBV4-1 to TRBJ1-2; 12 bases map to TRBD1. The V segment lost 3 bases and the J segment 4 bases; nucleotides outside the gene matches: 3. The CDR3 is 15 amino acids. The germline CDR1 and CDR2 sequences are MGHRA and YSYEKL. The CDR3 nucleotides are TGCGCCAGCAGCCACGGGACAGGGGGCGCCTATGGCTACACCTTC. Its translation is CASSHGTGGAYGYTF.

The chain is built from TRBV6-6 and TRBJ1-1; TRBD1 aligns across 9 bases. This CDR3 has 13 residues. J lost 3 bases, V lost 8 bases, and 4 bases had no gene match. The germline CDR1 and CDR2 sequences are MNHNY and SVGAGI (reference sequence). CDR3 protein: CASGGQGYTEAFF. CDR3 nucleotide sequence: TGTGCCAGCGGGGGACAGGGTTACACTGAAGCTTTCTTT.

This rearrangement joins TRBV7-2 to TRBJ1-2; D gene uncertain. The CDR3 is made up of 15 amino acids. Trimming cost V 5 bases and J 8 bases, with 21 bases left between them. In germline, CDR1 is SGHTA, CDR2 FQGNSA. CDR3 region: CASSETPGSGGGYTF. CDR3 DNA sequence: TGTGCCAGCAGCGAAACCCCAGGTTCCGGAGGGGGCTACACCTTC.

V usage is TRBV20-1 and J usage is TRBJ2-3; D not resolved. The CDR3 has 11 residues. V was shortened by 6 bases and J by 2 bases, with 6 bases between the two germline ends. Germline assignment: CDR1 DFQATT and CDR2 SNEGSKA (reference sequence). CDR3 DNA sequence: TGCAGTGCCAGAAACACAGATACGCAGTATTTT. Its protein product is CSARNTDTQYF.

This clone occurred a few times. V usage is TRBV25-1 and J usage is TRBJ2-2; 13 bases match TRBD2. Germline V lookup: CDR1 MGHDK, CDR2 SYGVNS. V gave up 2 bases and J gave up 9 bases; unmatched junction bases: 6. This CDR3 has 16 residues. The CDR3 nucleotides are TGTGCCAGCAGTGAAACTAGCGGGGGGGCCAAAAGGGAGCTGTTTTTT. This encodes CASSETSGGAKRELFF.

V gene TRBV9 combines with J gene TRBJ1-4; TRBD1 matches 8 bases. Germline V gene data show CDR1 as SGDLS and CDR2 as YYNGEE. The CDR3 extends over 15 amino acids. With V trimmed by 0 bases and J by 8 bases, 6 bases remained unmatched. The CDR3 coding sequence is TGTGCCAGCAGCGTAGCAGGGACAGGCGGAGAAAAACTGTTTTTT. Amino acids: CASSVAGTGGEKLFF.

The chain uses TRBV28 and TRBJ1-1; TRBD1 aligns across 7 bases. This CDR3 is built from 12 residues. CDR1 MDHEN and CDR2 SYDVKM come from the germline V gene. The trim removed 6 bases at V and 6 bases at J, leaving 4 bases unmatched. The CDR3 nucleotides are TGTGCCAGCAGAGTGACAGGGCCTGAAGCTTTCTTT. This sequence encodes CASRVTGPEAFF.